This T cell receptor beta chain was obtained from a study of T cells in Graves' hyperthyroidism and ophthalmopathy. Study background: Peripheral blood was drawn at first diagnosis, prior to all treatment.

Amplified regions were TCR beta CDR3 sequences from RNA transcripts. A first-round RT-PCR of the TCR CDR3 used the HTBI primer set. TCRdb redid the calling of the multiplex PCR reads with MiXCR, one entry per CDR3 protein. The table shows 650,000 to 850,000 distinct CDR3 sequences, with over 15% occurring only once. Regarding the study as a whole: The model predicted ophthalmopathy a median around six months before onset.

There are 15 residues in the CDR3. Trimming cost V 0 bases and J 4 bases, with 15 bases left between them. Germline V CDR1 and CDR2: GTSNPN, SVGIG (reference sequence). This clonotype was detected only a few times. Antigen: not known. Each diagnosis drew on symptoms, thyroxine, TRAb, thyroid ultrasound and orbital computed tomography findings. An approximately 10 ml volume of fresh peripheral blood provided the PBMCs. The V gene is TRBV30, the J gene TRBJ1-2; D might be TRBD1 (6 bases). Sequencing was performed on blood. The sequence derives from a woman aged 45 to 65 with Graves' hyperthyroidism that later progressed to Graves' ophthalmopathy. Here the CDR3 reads CAWSVRKGGGYGYTF. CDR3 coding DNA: TGTGCCTGGAGTGTACGGAAGGGGGGGGGCTATGGCTACACCTTC.